Sequencing of this TCR beta chain was carried out in a study of blood T cell repertoires in COVID-19. Turning to the study itself: The United States, Italy and Spain provided the acute and convalescent COVID-19 samples. PBMCs, B-cell-depleted T cells, or T cells provided the cDNA or gDNA that made up the material.

The CDR3 consists of 16 residues. The trim removed 5 bases at V and 8 bases at J, leaving 9 bases unmatched. The germline V gene has CDR1 SEHNR and CDR2 FQNEAQ (reference sequence). How the authors handled the data: Amplification of reference gene primers was used by the study to estimate nucleated cell counts. Assay: immunoSEQ multiplex PCR; the TCRdb copy retains only in-frame clones and omits some. The V and J calls and clone size come from that table; D and trimming were worked out from the DNA. The sample has some 300,000 clones; around four fifths are singletons. The material sequenced was peripheral blood. The chain couples TRBV7-9 to TRBJ1-6, with 10 bases that match TRBD1. The receptor's source is a woman aged 45-59 years with active or convalescent COVID-19. CDR3: CASSRQGAGSDSPLHF. CDR3 sequence (DNA): TGTGCCAGCAGCCGACAGGGGGCAGGGAGCGATTCACCCCTCCACTTT.